One TCR beta chain is described in this entry. This CDR3 has 14 amino acids. V was shortened by 2 bases and J by 2 bases, with 9 bases between the two germline ends. CDR1 is GTSNPN and CDR2 is SVGIG in the germline V gene (reference sequence). These data are taken from a study of patients and donors after allogeneic stem cell transplantation. One entry per CDR3 protein results from TCRdb running MiXCR on the RT-PCR reads. The sample contains around 200,000 distinct CDR3 sequences, around two fifths of which appear only once. The J gene is TRBJ2-2, the V gene TRBV30; D may be TRBD2 (6 bases). The specimen sequenced was blood, either unsorted or a sorted T cell fraction (not recorded which). The clonotype originates from a human donor who was either an allogeneic HSCT recipient or a stem cell or donor lymphocyte infusion donor (not recorded which). It is not recorded whose cells these are; they may come from a transplant donor. This CDR3 reads CAWSRGGNTGELFF. CDR3 sequence (DNA): TGTGCCTGGAGTCGGGGAGGAAACACCGGGGAGCTGTTTTTT.